Following are 4 T cell receptor beta chains from one sample sequenced in a study of blood T cell repertoires in COVID-19. TCRdb's copy holds only in-frame clones and misses some; the assay was immunoSEQ multiplex PCR. This table holds under 300,000 clones, about nine tenths found once. The sample comprised peripheral blood. The receptors were sampled from a man in his sixties who had recovered from COVID-19.

This clone was seen many times. V usage is TRBV6-6 and J usage is TRBJ1-3; 7 nucleotides line up with TRBD1. V lost 2 bases and J lost 4; bases outside the gene matches: 8. Germline values: CDR1 MNHNY, CDR2 SVGAGI (reference sequence). The CDR3 length is 16 residues. CDR3 protein: CASSYGQTGSGNTIYF. Written as DNA, the CDR3 is TGTGCCAGCAGTTACGGTCAGACAGGGTCCGGAAACACCATATATTTT.

The chain recombines TRBV29-1 with TRBJ2-5; a weak D match, TRBD2 (5 bases). Germline V lookup: CDR1 SQVTM, CDR2 ANQGSEA. Trimming removed 0 bases at V and 5 bases at J, with 16 bases between. CDR3 length: 15 amino acids. For the CDR3, the DNA is TGCAGCGTTGAAGATCGAATGGCGGGTAGCGAGACCCAGTACTTC. Amino acids: CSVEDRMAGSETQYF. Drawing the rest from reference TRBV29-1 and TRBJ2-5, the complete variable domain is SAVISQKPSRDICQRGTSLTIQCQVDSQVTMMFWYRQQPGQSLTLIATANQGSEATYESGFVIDKFPISRPNLTFSTLTVSNMSPEDSSIYLCSVEDRMAGSETQYFGPGTRLLVL.

V gene TRBV5-1 combines with J gene TRBJ2-3; 16 positions agree with TRBD2. Germline V CDR1 and CDR2: SGHRS, YFSETQ. The CDR3 is 17 amino acids. Trimming at V came to 4 bases and at J to 6 bases, leaving 8 bases not matched to a gene. CDR3 amino acids: CASSKGTSGGAGDTQYF. CDR3 nucleotide sequence: TGCGCCAGCAGCAAAGGGACTAGCGGGGGGGCCGGTGATACGCAGTATTTT.

The table lists this clone with many counts. The chain carries TRBV6-4 and TRBJ2-7; D is perhaps TRBD1 (6 bases). The CDR3 has 14 residues. With 6 bases removed from V and 7 bases from J, the gap between germline ends came to 19 bases. Germline values: CDR1 MRHNA, CDR2 SNTAGT. CDR3: CASRGPGAYGEQYV. CDR3 sequence (DNA): TGTGCCAGCAGGGGCCCAGGGGCTTATGGGGAGCAGTACGTC.